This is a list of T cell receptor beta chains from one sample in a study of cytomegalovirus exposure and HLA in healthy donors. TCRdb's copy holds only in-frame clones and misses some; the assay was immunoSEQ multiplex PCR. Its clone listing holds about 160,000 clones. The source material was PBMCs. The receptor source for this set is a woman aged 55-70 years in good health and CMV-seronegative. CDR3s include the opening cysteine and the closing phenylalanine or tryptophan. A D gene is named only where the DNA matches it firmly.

cdr3_nt: TGCGCCAGCAGCACCCAAACGACGACAGGGTCTTTCCCGACTTTCTCTAACTATGGCTACACCTTC; cdr3_aa: CASSTQTTTGSFPTFSNYGYTF; j_call: TRBJ1-2; v_call: TRBV5-1; d_call: TRBD1
cdr3_nt: TGTGCCAGCAGTTACTCAGCGGGAGACACCTACAATGAGCAGTTCTTC; cdr3_aa: CASSYSAGDTYNEQFF; j_call: TRBJ2-1; v_call: TRBV6-5; d_call: TRBD2
cdr3_nt: TGTGCCAGCAGCCTAAGCGGGGAGGGGGAGCTGTTTTTT; cdr3_aa: CASSLSGEGELFF; j_call: TRBJ2-2; v_call: TRBV7-9; d_call: TRBD2
cdr3_nt: TGCGCCAGCAGCTTTCAGGGAGATACGCAGTATTTT; cdr3_aa: CASSFQGDTQYF; j_call: TRBJ2-3; v_call: TRBV5-1; d_call: .
cdr3_nt: TGTGCCAGCAGTGCGAATAGGGCGGGGGAGCAGTACTTC; cdr3_aa: CASSANRAGEQYF; j_call: TRBJ2-7; v_call: TRBV25-1; d_call: .
cdr3_nt: TGTGCCAGCAGCCCCCCCTGGACAGGGGAGACTGAAGCTTTCTTT; cdr3_aa: CASSPPWTGETEAFF; j_call: TRBJ1-1; v_call: TRBV7-8; d_call: TRBD1
cdr3_nt: TGTGCCAGCACCCCGCGGGGCACCGGGGAGCTGTTTTTT; cdr3_aa: CASTPRGTGELFF; j_call: TRBJ2-2; v_call: TRBV5-4; d_call: .
cdr3_nt: TGTGCCAGCACTATTCAGGGGGCGAGGAATCAGCCCCAGCATTTT; cdr3_aa: CASTIQGARNQPQHF; j_call: TRBJ1-5; v_call: TRBV2; d_call: TRBD1
cdr3_nt: TGTGCCAGCAGTGAGGGCGGAGGAAGTTATAGCAATCAGCCCCAGCATTTT; cdr3_aa: CASSEGGGSYSNQPQHF; j_call: TRBJ1-5; v_call: TRBV6-1; d_call: .
cdr3_nt: TGCGCCAGCAGCCACCGGTTGTACGGTCAGCCCCAGCATTTT; cdr3_aa: CASSHRLYGQPQHF; j_call: TRBJ1-5; v_call: TRBV4-1; d_call: .
cdr3_nt: TGTGCCAGCAGTTTAGGGACTAGCCGGGACGAGCAGTACTTC; cdr3_aa: CASSLGTSRDEQYF; j_call: TRBJ2-7; v_call: TRBV27; d_call: TRBD2
cdr3_nt: TGTGCCAGCAGTGAAGAGGGGGATTCACCCCTCCACTTT; cdr3_aa: CASSEEGDSPLHF; j_call: TRBJ1-6; v_call: TRBV6-1; d_call: .
cdr3_nt: TGTGCCAGCAGCCCCGTCTACCGGGGGCCCCAGCATTTT; cdr3_aa: CASSPVYRGPQHF; j_call: TRBJ1-5; v_call: TRBV7-6; d_call: .
cdr3_nt: TGTGCCAGTAGTCTCCAGGCAGATACGCAGTATTTT; cdr3_aa: CASSLQADTQYF; j_call: TRBJ2-3; v_call: TRBV19; d_call: .
cdr3_nt: TGCGCCAGCAGTGAGAAGGGGCAGGGCTATAGCAATCAGCCCCAGCATTTT; cdr3_aa: CASSEKGQGYSNQPQHF; j_call: TRBJ1-5; v_call: TRBV10-2; d_call: .
cdr3_nt: TGCGCCAGCAGCTTGGAGGGGATGGGGGGGTCTGGGCAAGAGACCCAGTACTTC; cdr3_aa: CASSLEGMGGSGQETQYF; j_call: TRBJ2-5; v_call: TRBV5-1; d_call: TRBD2
cdr3_nt: TGTGCCAGCAGCTGGTCCGCGGGGGGGGACGAGCAGTACTTC; cdr3_aa: CASSWSAGGDEQYF; j_call: TRBJ2-7; v_call: TRBV5-4; d_call: TRBD2
cdr3_nt: TGCGCCAGCAGCTTGTCCCGGGGTCAAACCGGGGAGCTGTTTTTT; cdr3_aa: CASSLSRGQTGELFF; j_call: TRBJ2-2; v_call: TRBV5-1; d_call: .
cdr3_nt: TGTGCCAGCTCACCACCAACAGGGGTGAGAGAAAAACTGTTTTTT; cdr3_aa: CASSPPTGVREKLFF; j_call: TRBJ1-4; v_call: TRBV18; d_call: TRBD1
cdr3_nt: TGCGCCAGCAGCTACGGGACAGAGGTTTTCTGGGAGCAGTACTTC; cdr3_aa: CASSYGTEVFWEQYF; j_call: TRBJ2-7; v_call: TRBV5-1; d_call: TRBD1
cdr3_nt: TGTGCCAGCAGTGTTCAGGGACAGCCCTACAATGAGCAGTTCTTC; cdr3_aa: CASSVQGQPYNEQFF; j_call: TRBJ2-1; v_call: TRBV2; d_call: TRBD1
cdr3_nt: TGTGCCAGCAGCTTGGACCCCGGGAACTCTGGAAACACCATATATTTT; cdr3_aa: CASSLDPGNSGNTIYF; j_call: TRBJ1-3; v_call: TRBV5-4; d_call: .
cdr3_nt: TGTGCCAGCAGCCCCGGAGGGGCCGGGCAGCCCCAGCATTTT; cdr3_aa: CASSPGGAGQPQHF; j_call: TRBJ1-5; v_call: TRBV11-2; d_call: .
cdr3_nt: TGTGCCAGCGGGCAACCGAACACCGGGGAGCTGTTTTTT; cdr3_aa: CASGQPNTGELFF; j_call: TRBJ2-2; v_call: TRBV7-6; d_call: .
cdr3_nt: TGTGCCAGCAGCGTAGAGGGGAACTATGGCTACACCTTC; cdr3_aa: CASSVEGNYGYTF; j_call: TRBJ1-2; v_call: TRBV9; d_call: .
cdr3_nt: TGTGCCACCCGGACAGTTAGCAATCAGCCCCAGCATTTT; cdr3_aa: CATRTVSNQPQHF; j_call: TRBJ1-5; v_call: TRBV10-3; d_call: .
cdr3_nt: TGTGCCAGCAGCTTAGTAGTGGGGGCCAACTATGGCTACACCTTC; cdr3_aa: CASSLVVGANYGYTF; j_call: TRBJ1-2; v_call: TRBV7-2; d_call: .
cdr3_nt: TGTGCCAGCACAAGAGCGGGAGGGGAGGTGAGTGAGCAGTACTTC; cdr3_aa: CASTRAGGEVSEQYF; j_call: TRBJ2-7; v_call: TRBV6-6; d_call: TRBD2
cdr3_nt: TGCGCCAGCAGCCTGAACGGCGGGGCGGGCGAGCAGTACTTC; cdr3_aa: CASSLNGGAGEQYF; j_call: TRBJ2-7; v_call: TRBV5-1; d_call: .
cdr3_nt: TGCGCCAGCAGCCACCCGAATGGGCGGGGGGCGCGACTCGAGCAGTACTTC; cdr3_aa: CASSHPNGRGARLEQYF; j_call: TRBJ2-7; v_call: TRBV4-1; d_call: TRBD2
cdr3_nt: TGCGCCAGCAGCAGAGGGACAGATAGCAATCAGCCCCAGCATTTT; cdr3_aa: CASSRGTDSNQPQHF; j_call: TRBJ1-5; v_call: TRBV5-1; d_call: TRBD1
cdr3_nt: TGTGCCAGTAGTACCCGGGACACGAGCACAGATACGCAGTATTTT; cdr3_aa: CASSTRDTSTDTQYF; j_call: TRBJ2-3; v_call: TRBV19; d_call: .
cdr3_nt: TGTGCCAGCAGCTCTCCGCTAGGAGTGCGCAATGAGCAGTTCTTC; cdr3_aa: CASSSPLGVRNEQFF; j_call: TRBJ2-1; v_call: TRBV7-6; d_call: .
cdr3_nt: TGTGCCAGCAGCTCAAAGGGACTAGCGGGAGCGTGGATAGATACGCAGTATTTT; cdr3_aa: CASSSKGLAGAWIDTQYF; j_call: TRBJ2-3; v_call: TRBV5-6; d_call: TRBD2
cdr3_nt: TGTGCCAGCCAGGGGACGGTGACCTACAATGAGCAGTTCTTC; cdr3_aa: CASQGTVTYNEQFF; j_call: TRBJ2-1; v_call: TRBV25-1; d_call: .
cdr3_nt: TGCGCCAGCAGCTTGTATGCTGGAAACACCATATATTTT; cdr3_aa: CASSLYAGNTIYF; j_call: TRBJ1-3; v_call: TRBV5-1; d_call: .
cdr3_nt: TGCAGCGTCATCGGTTTTTTCTACAATGAGCAGTTCTTC; cdr3_aa: CSVIGFFYNEQFF; j_call: TRBJ2-1; v_call: TRBV29-1; d_call: .
cdr3_nt: TGCGCCAGCAGCTTAAGTCGGGAGAGGGGATACACCGGGGAGCTGTTTTTT; cdr3_aa: CASSLSRERGYTGELFF; j_call: TRBJ2-2; v_call: TRBV5-1; d_call: .
cdr3_nt: TGTGCCAGCAGCTCCCCCGGGGGGTGGGGTTACAATGAGCAGTTCTTC; cdr3_aa: CASSSPGGWGYNEQFF; j_call: TRBJ2-1; v_call: TRBV5-6; d_call: TRBD2
cdr3_nt: TGTGCCAGCAGTGGCGGACAGACTTACGAGCAGTACTTC; cdr3_aa: CASSGGQTYEQYF; j_call: TRBJ2-7; v_call: TRBV6-5; d_call: .
cdr3_nt: TGCGCCAGCAGCGTGACTGACCGGGACAGGGGATCCTACACCTTC; cdr3_aa: CASSVTDRDRGSYTF; j_call: TRBJ1-2; v_call: TRBV5-1; d_call: TRBD1
cdr3_nt: TGTGCCAGCAGTGGGTGGACAGGGAACCGTGGCTACACCTTC; cdr3_aa: CASSGWTGNRGYTF; j_call: TRBJ1-2; v_call: TRBV6-1; d_call: TRBD1
cdr3_nt: TGTGCCAGCAGCCCTGGACATCTTTTGGCGCCCCAGCATTTT; cdr3_aa: CASSPGHLLAPQHF; j_call: TRBJ1-5; v_call: TRBV6-5; d_call: .
cdr3_nt: TGCGCCAGCAGCACGACAGGGGCCGCCTACGAGCAGTACTTC; cdr3_aa: CASSTTGAAYEQYF; j_call: TRBJ2-7; v_call: TRBV10-1; d_call: TRBD1
cdr3_nt: TGTGCCAGCTCCCAAGGGGGTCGTCTGCAGGGGCCCCTCCACTTT; cdr3_aa: CASSQGGRLQGPLHF; j_call: TRBJ1-6; v_call: TRBV6-5; d_call: .